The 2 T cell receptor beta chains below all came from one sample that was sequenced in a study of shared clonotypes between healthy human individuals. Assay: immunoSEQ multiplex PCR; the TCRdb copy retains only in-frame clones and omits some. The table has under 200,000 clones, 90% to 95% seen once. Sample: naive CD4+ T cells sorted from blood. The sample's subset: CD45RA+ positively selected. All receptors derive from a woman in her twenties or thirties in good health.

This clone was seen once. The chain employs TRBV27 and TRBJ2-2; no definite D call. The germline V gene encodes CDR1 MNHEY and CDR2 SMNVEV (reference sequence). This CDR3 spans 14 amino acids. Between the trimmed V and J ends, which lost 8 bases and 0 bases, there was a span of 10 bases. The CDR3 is CASGYPANTGELFF. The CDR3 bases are TGTGCCAGCGGCTACCCTGCGAACACCGGGGAGCTGTTTTTT.

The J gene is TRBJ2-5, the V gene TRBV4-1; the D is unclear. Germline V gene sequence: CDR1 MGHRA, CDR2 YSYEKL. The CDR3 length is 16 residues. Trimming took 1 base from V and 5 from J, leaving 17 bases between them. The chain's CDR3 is CASSQVPDIRWETQYF. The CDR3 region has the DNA TGCGCCAGCAGCCAAGTTCCAGACATAAGGTGGGAGACCCAGTACTTC.